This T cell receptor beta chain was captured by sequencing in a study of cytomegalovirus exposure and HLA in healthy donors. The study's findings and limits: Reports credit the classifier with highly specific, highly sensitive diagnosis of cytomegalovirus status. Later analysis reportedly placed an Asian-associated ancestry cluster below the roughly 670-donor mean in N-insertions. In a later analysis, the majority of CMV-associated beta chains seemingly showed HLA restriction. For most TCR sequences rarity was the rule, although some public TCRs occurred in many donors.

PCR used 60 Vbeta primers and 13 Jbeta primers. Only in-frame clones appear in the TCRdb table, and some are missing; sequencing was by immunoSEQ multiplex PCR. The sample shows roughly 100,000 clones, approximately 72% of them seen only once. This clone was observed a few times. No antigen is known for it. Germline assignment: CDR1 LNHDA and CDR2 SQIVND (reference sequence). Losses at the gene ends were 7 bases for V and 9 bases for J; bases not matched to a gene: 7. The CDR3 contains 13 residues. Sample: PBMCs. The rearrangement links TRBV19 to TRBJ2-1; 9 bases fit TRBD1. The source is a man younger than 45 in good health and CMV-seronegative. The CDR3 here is CASTGTGLSEQFF. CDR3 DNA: TGTGCCAGTACTGGGACAGGGTTAAGTGAGCAGTTCTTC.